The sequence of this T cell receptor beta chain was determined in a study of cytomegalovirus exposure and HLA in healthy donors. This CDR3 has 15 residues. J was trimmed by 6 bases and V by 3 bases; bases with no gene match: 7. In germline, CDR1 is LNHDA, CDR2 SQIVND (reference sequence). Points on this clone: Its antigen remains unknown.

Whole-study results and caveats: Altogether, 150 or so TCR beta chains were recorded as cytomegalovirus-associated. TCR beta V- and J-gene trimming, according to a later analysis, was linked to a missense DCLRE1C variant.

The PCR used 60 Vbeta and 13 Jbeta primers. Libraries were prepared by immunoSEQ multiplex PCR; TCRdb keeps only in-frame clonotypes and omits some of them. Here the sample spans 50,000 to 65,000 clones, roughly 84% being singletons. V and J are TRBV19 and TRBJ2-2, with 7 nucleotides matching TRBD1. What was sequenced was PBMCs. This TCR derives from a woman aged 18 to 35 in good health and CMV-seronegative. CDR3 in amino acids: CASSMGRGLSGELFF. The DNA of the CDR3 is TGTGCCAGTAGTATGGGAAGGGGGCTGTCCGGGGAGCTGTTTTTT.